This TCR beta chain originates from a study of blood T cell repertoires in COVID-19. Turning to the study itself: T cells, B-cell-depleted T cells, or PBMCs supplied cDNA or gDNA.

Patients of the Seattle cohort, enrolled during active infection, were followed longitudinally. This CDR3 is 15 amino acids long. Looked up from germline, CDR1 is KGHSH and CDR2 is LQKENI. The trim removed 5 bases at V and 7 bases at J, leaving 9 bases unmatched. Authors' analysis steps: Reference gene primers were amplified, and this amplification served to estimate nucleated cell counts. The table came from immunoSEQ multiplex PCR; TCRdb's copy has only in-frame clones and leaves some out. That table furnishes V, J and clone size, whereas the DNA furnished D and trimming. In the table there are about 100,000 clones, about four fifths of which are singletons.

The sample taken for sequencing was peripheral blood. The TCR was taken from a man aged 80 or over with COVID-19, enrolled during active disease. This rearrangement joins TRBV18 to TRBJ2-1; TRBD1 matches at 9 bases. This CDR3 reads CASSSPGQGRNEQFF. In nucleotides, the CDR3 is TGTGCCAGCTCATCGCCGGGACAGGGTCGGAATGAGCAGTTCTTC.